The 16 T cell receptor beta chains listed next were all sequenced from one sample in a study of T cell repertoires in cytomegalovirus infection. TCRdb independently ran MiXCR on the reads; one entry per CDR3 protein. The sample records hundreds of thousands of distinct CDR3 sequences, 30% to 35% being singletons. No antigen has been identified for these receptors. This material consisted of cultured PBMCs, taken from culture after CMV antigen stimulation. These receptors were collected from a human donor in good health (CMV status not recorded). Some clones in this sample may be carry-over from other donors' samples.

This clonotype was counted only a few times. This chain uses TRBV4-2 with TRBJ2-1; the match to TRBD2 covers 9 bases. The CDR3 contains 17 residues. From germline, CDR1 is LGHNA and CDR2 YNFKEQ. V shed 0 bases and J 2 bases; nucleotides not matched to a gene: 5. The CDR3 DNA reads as TGTGCCAGCAGCCAAGAAAGGGGCGGGAGGGCCTACAATGAGCAGTTCTTC. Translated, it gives CASSQERGGRAYNEQFF.

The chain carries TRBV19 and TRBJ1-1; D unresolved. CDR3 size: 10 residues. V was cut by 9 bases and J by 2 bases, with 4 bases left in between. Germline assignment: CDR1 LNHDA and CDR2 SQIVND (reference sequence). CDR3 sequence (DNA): TGTGCCAGACGTAACACTGAAGCTTTCTTT. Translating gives CARRNTEAFF.

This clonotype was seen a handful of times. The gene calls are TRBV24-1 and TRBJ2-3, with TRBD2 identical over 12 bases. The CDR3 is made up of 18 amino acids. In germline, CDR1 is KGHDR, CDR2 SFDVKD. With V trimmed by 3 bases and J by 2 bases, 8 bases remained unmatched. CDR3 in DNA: TGTGCCACCAGTGATCCGCGACTAGCGGGGGTATACACAGATACGCAGTATTTT. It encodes CATSDPRLAGVYTDTQYF.

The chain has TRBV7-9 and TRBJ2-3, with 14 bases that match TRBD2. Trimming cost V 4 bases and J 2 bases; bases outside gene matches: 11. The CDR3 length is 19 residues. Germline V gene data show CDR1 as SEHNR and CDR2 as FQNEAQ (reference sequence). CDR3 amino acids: CASSYPGTSGRTLTDTQYF. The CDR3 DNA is TGTGCCAGCAGCTACCCCGGGACTAGCGGGAGAACACTCACAGATACGCAGTATTTT.

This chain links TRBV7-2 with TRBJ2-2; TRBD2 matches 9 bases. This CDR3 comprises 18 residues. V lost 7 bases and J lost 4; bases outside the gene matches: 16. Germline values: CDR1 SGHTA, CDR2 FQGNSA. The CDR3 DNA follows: TGTGCCAGCACCAGAGTGGTAGCGGGAGCCGGGGTCACCGGGGAGCTGTTTTTT. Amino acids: CASTRVVAGAGVTGELFF.

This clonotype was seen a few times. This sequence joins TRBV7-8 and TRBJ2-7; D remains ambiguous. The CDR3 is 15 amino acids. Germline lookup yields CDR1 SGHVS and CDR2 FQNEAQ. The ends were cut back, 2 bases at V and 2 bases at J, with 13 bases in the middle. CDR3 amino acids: CASSLIRLPTYEQYV. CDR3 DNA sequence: TGTGCCAGCAGCTTAATAAGGTTACCCACCTACGAGCAGTACGTC.

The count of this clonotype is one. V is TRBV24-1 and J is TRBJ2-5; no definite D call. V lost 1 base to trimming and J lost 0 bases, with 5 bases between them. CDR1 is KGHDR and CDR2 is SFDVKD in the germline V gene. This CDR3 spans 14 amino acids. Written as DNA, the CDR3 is TGTGCCACCAGTGATTTCAGGTACCAAGAGACCCAGTACTTC. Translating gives CATSDFRYQETQYF.

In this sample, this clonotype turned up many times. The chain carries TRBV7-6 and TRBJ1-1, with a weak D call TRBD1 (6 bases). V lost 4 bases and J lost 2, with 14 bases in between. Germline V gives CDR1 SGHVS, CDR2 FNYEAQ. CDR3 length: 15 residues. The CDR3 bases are TGTGCCAGCAGCTCGTGGACAGAGGGAAACACTGAAGCTTTCTTT. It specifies CASSSWTEGNTEAFF.

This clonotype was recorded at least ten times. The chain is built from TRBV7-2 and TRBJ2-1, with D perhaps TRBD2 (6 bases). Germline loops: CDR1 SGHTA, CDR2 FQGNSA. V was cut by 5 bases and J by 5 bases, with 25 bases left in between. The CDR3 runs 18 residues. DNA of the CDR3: TGTGCCAGCAGCCGAAAGGTCGGGGAGGACTTGGGACACAATGAGCAGTTCTTC. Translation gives CASSRKVGEDLGHNEQFF.

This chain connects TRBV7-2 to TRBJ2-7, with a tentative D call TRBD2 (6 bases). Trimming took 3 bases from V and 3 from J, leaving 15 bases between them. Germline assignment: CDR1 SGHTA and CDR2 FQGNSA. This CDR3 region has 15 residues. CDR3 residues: CASSFGGAALYEQYV. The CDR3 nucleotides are TGTGCCAGCAGCTTTGGAGGGGCTGCCCTCTACGAGCAGTACGTC.

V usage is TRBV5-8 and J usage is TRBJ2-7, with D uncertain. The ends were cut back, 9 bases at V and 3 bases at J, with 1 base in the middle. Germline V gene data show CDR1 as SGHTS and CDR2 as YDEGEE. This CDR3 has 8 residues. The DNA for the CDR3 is TGTGCCAACTACGAGCAGTACTTC. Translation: CANYEQYF.

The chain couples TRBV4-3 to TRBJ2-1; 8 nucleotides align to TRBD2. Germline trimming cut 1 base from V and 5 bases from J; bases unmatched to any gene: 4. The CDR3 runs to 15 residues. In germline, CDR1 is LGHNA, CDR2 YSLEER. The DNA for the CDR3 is TGCGCCAGCAGCCAAGTTACTAGCGGTAACAATGAGCAGTTCTTC. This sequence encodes CASSQVTSGNNEQFF.

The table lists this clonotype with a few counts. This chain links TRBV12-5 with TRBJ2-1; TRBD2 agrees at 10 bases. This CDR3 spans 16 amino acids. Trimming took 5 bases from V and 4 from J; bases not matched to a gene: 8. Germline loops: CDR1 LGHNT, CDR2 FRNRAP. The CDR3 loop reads CASGPERLAGYNEQFF. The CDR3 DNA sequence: TGTGCTAGTGGTCCCGAACGACTAGCGGGTTACAATGAGCAGTTCTTC.

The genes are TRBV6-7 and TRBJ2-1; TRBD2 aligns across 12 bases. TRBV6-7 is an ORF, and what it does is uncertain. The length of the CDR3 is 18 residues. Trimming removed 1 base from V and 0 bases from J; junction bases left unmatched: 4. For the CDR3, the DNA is TGTGCCAGCAGTTACTTTCCTAGCGGGAGGGCCTCCTACAATGAGCAGTTCTTC. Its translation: CASSYFPSGRASYNEQFF.

The CDR3 DNA is TGTGCCAGCAGATTGGAAGGCAATGAGCAGTTCTTC. It specifies CASRLEGNEQFF. The chain has TRBV6-2 or TRBV6-3 and TRBJ2-1; D remains unclear. This CDR3 spans 12 amino acids. From germline, CDR1 is MNHEY and CDR2 SVGEGT. V shed 6 bases and J shed 6 bases, with 9 bases lying between them.

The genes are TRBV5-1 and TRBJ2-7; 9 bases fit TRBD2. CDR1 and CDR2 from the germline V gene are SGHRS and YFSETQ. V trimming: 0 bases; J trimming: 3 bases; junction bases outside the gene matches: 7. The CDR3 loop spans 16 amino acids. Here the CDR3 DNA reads TGCGCCAGCAGCTTGGGGGGTAGCGGGAGTATCTACGAGCAGTACTTC. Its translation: CASSLGGSGSIYEQYF.